Detailed here is one T cell receptor (beta chain). Time point specified: newly diagnosed GD, antithyroid drugs for less than 3 months. PBMC RNA was the source of the TCR library. A roughly 10-milliliter sample of peripheral blood was drawn into EDTA tubes. Library construction for TCR beta used iRepertoire HTBI primers and Arm-PCR of CDR3 regions. From the multiplex PCR reads, TCRdb called clonotypes with MiXCR, one entry per CDR3 protein. The sample includes approximately 460,000 distinct CDR3 sequences, roughly 15% of them seen just once. The data belong to a study of regulatory T cells in long-lasting Graves disease. Study-level information: Graves' patients, newly diagnosed, had taken antithyroid drugs under 3 months.

Trimming took 4 bases from V and 2 from J, leaving 18 bases between them. Germline loops: CDR1 LGHNA, CDR2 YSLEER. The CDR3 has 17 amino acids. This same sample was also taken into another study, of T cells in Graves' hyperthyroidism and ophthalmopathy. As reported in that work: The blood repertoire included most of the expanded thyroid clonotypes above 0.001. Ophthalmopathy prediction by the model preceded onset by a median approximately 6.9 months.

Here the sequenced sample was peripheral blood mononuclear cells (PBMCs), taken at new diagnosis, from a patient treated with antithyroid drugs. J is TRBJ2-1 and V is TRBV4-3; D might be TRBD1 (5 bases). This TCR derives from a woman in her 30s with Graves disease. The CDR3 here is CASSPEYDRYPYNEQFF. DNA for the CDR3: TGCGCCAGCAGCCCAGAATATGACAGATACCCCTACAATGAGCAGTTCTTC.